This entry lists 16 T cell receptor beta chains sequenced from one sample in a study of blood T cell repertoires in COVID-19. Data came from immunoSEQ multiplex PCR; TCRdb stores just in-frame clones and leaves some out. The sample holds tens of thousands of clones, roughly 89% seen once. The sequenced material came from peripheral blood. All receptors come from a man in his sixties or seventies with active or convalescent COVID-19.

This rearrangement joins TRBV19 to TRBJ2-1; 12 bases fit TRBD2. Germline trimming cut 4 bases from V and 6 bases from J; bases unmatched to any gene: 10. The CDR3 extends over 17 amino acids. Germline values: CDR1 LNHDA, CDR2 SQIVND (reference sequence). Here the CDR3 DNA reads TGTGCCAGTAGTACCGGACTAGCGGGAACTCGGGGCAATGAGCAGTTCTTC. Its protein is CASSTGLAGTRGNEQFF.

The chain carries TRBV5-1 and TRBJ2-1; the D is unclear. V dropped 2 bases and J dropped 0 bases, with 9 bases sitting between them. The CDR3 length is 15 residues. CDR1 is SGHRS and CDR2 is YFSETQ in the germline V gene. The CDR3: CASSFVGSSYNEQFF. CDR3 in DNA: TGCGCCAGCAGCTTTGTCGGTTCCTCCTACAATGAGCAGTTCTTC.

The chain combines TRBV4-2 with TRBJ2-3; D remains unclear. Trimming stripped 3 bases from V and 2 bases from J, with 15 bases between. This CDR3 region has 16 residues. The germline CDR1 and CDR2 sequences are LGHNA and YNFKEQ. In DNA form, the CDR3 reads TGTGCCAGCAGCCACCGGGTTTTGAGGCTCACAGATACGCAGTATTTT. Translated: CASSHRVLRLTDTQYF.

This CDR3 reads CASSRQGLATGELFF. CDR3 bases: TGTGCCAGCAGTCGACAGGGGTTGGCCACCGGGGAGCTGTTTTTT. The chain employs TRBV6-5 and TRBJ2-2; 8 bases agree with TRBD1. The CDR3 is 15 amino acids. Germline assignment: CDR1 MNHEY and CDR2 SVGAGI. V lost 5 bases to trimming and J lost 4 bases; unmatched junction nucleotides: 6.

The rearrangement uses TRBV7-2 and TRBJ1-3; D gene unclear. The V gene lost 0 bases and the J gene lost 7 bases, with 10 bases spanning the gap. From germline, CDR1 is SGHTA and CDR2 FQGNSA. This CDR3 comprises 14 residues. CDR3 loop: CASSLASVVNTIYF. CDR3 sequence (DNA): TGTGCCAGCAGCTTAGCATCGGTCGTCAACACCATATATTTT.

The rearrangement uses TRBV5-8 and TRBJ2-5; D might be TRBD1 (6 bases). In germline, CDR1 is SGHTS, CDR2 YDEGEE. V lost 5 bases and J 2 bases, leaving 19 bases between the germline ends. The CDR3 is made up of 16 amino acids. The CDR3 DNA is TGTGCCAGCAGTCTCCCTCCGGGACAATATCAAGAGACCCAGTACTTC. Residues: CASSLPPGQYQETQYF.

J is TRBJ2-1 and V is TRBV9, with TRBD2 matching over 11 bases. CDR1 and CDR2 from the germline V gene are SGDLS and YYNGEE. The CDR3 loop spans 17 amino acids. J was trimmed by 5 bases and V by 3 bases; bases with no gene match: 10. The CDR3 region has the DNA TGTGCCAGCAGCGCCCCGACCGGGACTAGCGGAGACAATGAGCAGTTCTTC. Amino acid sequence: CASSAPTGTSGDNEQFF.

A few counts support this clone. The chain joins TRBV7-2 to TRBJ1-4, with TRBD1 matching 7 bases. Germline CDR1 SGHTA, CDR2 FQGNSA. The CDR3 extends over 14 amino acids. V shed 0 bases and J 7 bases; nucleotides not matched to a gene: 2. CDR3 nucleotides: TGTGCCAGCAGCTTAGCATACAGGGGTGAAAAACTGTTTTTT. It translates to CASSLAYRGEKLFF. Full variable domain (missing parts from reference TRBV7-2 and TRBJ1-4): GAGVSQSPSNKVTEKGKDVELRCDPISGHTALYWYRQSLGQGLEFLIYFQGNSAPDKSGLPSDRFSAERTGGSVSTLTIQRTQQEDSAVYLCASSLAYRGEKLFFGSGTQLSVL.

The rearrangement joins TRBV19 to TRBJ1-1; a possible D gene is TRBD1 (6 bases). Germline-derived CDR1 and CDR2 are LNHDA and SQIVND (reference sequence). The CDR3 has 14 amino acids. Trimming took off 3 bases at V and 1 base at J, with 9 bases between the two ends. The chain's CDR3 is CASSMSRGNTEAFF. CDR3 coding DNA: TGTGCCAGTAGTATGTCCAGGGGGAACACTGAAGCTTTCTTT.

The gene calls are TRBV7-2 and TRBJ2-7; D might be TRBD2 (6 bases). CDR3 length: 13 residues. The germline CDR1 and CDR2 sequences are SGHTA and FQGNSA. Between the trimmed V and J ends, which lost 6 bases and 7 bases, there was a span of 16 bases. CDR3 residues: CASRQAGIDEQYF. The CDR3 DNA follows: TGTGCCAGCAGGCAAGCGGGCATTGATGAGCAGTACTTC.

This sequence joins TRBV6-5 and TRBJ1-5, with a weak D call TRBD1 (6 bases). The CDR3 has 14 residues. The V end lost 6 bases, the J end lost 4 bases, and 13 bases lay between the germline ends. Germline lookup yields CDR1 MNHEY and CDR2 SVGAGI. The CDR3, as DNA: TGTGCCAGCAGCCGGGACAACTGGAATCAGCCCCAGCATTTT. Amino acids: CASSRDNWNQPQHF.

The rearrangement joins TRBV6-5 to TRBJ2-1, with 7 positions matching TRBD2. This CDR3 region has 14 residues. Per germline, CDR1 MNHEY and CDR2 SVGAGI. V lost 7 bases and J lost 1; bases outside the gene matches: 4. The CDR3 region is CASTPSGSYNEQFF. DNA for the CDR3: TGTGCCAGCACCCCTAGCGGATCCTACAATGAGCAGTTCTTC.

The rearrangement joins TRBV5-1 to TRBJ1-5; D is unresolved. The germline V gene encodes CDR1 SGHRS and CDR2 YFSETQ. Trimming shortened V by 3 bases and J by 0 bases, and 10 bases separated the two germline ends. The CDR3 has 15 amino acids. CDR3 sequence: CASSSTPDSNQPQHF. DNA for the CDR3: TGCGCCAGCAGCTCAACACCCGATAGCAATCAGCCCCAGCATTTT.

The chain has TRBV4-1 and TRBJ2-5; TRBD2 matches at 13 bases. After removal of 1 base from V and 2 bases from J, the junction contained 1 base not matched to a gene. This CDR3 region has 16 residues. Germline CDR1 is MGHRA and CDR2 is YSYEKL. The CDR3 DNA is TGCGCCAGCAGCCAAGGGGGACTAGCGGGGCAAGAGACCCAGTACTTC. Its protein is CASSQGGLAGQETQYF.

The rearrangement uses TRBV2 and TRBJ2-1; no definite D call. Per germline, CDR1 SNHLY and CDR2 FYNNEI. Trimming removed 4 bases from V and 2 bases from J, with 12 bases in between. This CDR3 spans 15 amino acids. The CDR3: CASSATSLAYNEQFF. The CDR3 DNA is TGTGCCAGCAGTGCTACGTCCCTAGCCTACAATGAGCAGTTCTTC.

The CDR3: CASSVDTSGTDEQFF. The CDR3 nucleotides read TGTGCCAGCAGCGTAGACACTAGCGGGACGGATGAGCAGTTCTTC. The chain couples TRBV9 to TRBJ2-1, with 10 bases that match TRBD2. V trimming: 0 bases; J trimming: 8 bases; junction bases outside the gene matches: 5. The CDR3 length is 15 residues. Germline V CDR1 and CDR2: SGDLS, YYNGEE.